Many counts were recorded for the clone carrying this TCR beta chain. The antigen is not known. This sample is drawn from a study of CD8 T cells in ankylosing spondylitis. Regarding the study as a whole: Disease-linked clones were reportedly significantly enriched in matched ankylosing spondylitis synovial fluid. It appeared that ankylosing spondylitis blood was characterized by a TCR beta motif of roughly 8 highly homologous variants.

TCRdb called the 5' RACE reads again in MiXCR, with one record for every CDR3 protein. The sample has under 150,000 distinct CDR3 sequences, approximately 10% seen once; the top ten hold roughly 4.5%. The material sequenced was blood, either unsorted or a sorted T cell fraction (not recorded which). The origin of this receptor is a female donor with ankylosing spondylitis or in good health (not recorded which).

CDR3 protein: CASRLSGIGDTQYF. CDR3 in DNA: TGTGCCAGCAGACTTAGCGGGATTGGGGATACGCAGTATTTT. The chain links TRBV28 to TRBJ2-3; TRBD2 agrees at 8 bases. This CDR3 region has 14 residues. J lost 6 bases, V lost 6 bases, and 8 bases had no gene match. Germline lookup yields CDR1 MDHEN and CDR2 SYDVKM.